The rows below give T cell receptor beta chains drawn from one sample of a study of T cell responses to AZD1222 COVID-19 vaccine. The repertoire was sequenced with immunoSEQ multiplex PCR; TCRdb's copy has only in-frame clones and lacks some. The table records about 150,000 clones, around nine tenths of them present only once. The source was peripheral blood, collected on day 0 of AZD1222 vaccination. The receptors here all came from an adult in good health. Each CDR3 is given with its conserved first and last residue. Each record gives: J gene, D gene, V gene, clone size, CDR3 DNA, CDR3 protein. A D gene is named only where the DNA matches it firmly. Some rows have no size entry. The others give once, few or many, or a class for an expanded clone.

>TRBJ1-6|-|TRBV12-3/TRBV12-4|-
TGTGCCGGAAGAACAGGGCTAAATTCACCCCTCCACTTT
CAGRTGLNSPLHF
>TRBJ2-2|-|TRBV7-8|-
TGTGCCAGCAGCACTCTAGCACAGGGACTCCTGAACACCGGGGAGCTGTTTTTT
CASSTLAQGLLNTGELFF
>TRBJ2-1|-|TRBV4-3|-
TGCGCCAGCAGCCCAACGATAGTGAGGGGTTACAATGAGCAGTTCTTC
CASSPTIVRGYNEQFF
>TRBJ1-5|-|TRBV6-1|-
TGTGCCAGCAGTGAGACAGTTTTTGGGGGGCCCCAGCATTTT
CASSETVFGGPQHF
>TRBJ2-1|TRBD2|TRBV9|-
TGTGCCAGCAGCCCCATAGCGGGAAGCAATGAGCAGTTCTTC
CASSPIAGSNEQFF
>TRBJ2-7|-|TRBV5-4|once
TGTGCCAGCAGCTTGGATAGGGGAGGAGAGCAGTACTTC
CASSLDRGGEQYF
>TRBJ2-5|-|TRBV5-1|-
TGCGCCAGCAGCCCGGACAGACCGGACCAAGAGACCCAGTACTTC
CASSPDRPDQETQYF
>TRBJ1-2|TRBD1|TRBV6-5|-
TGTGCCAGCAGTTACGATCAGGGGGCCTATGGCTACACCTTC
CASSYDQGAYGYTF
>TRBJ1-1|-|TRBV9|-
TGTGCCAGCAGCGTAGGAGCCAGGGAGGGAACTGAAGCTTTCTTT
CASSVGAREGTEAFF
>TRBJ2-2|-|TRBV28|-
TGTGCCAGCCTCAACTCGGGGAGGTTAACCGGGGAGCTGTTTTTT
CASLNSGRLTGELFF
>TRBJ1-2|-|TRBV4-2|-
TGTGCCAGCAGCCAACAGAGGGCAGGGATCTTGCTGAACTATGGCTACACCTTC
CASSQQRAGILLNYGYTF
>TRBJ1-4|-|TRBV5-6|-
TGTGCCAGCAGCTTGCGGTGGGTGGGTGAAAAACTGTTTTTT
CASSLRWVGEKLFF
>TRBJ2-3|-|TRBV11-2|few
TGTGCCAGCAGCTTGACCCCAGCGGAAAGAGATACGCAGTATTTT
CASSLTPAERDTQYF
>TRBJ1-1|-|TRBV6-4|-
TGTGCCAGCAGAGTTACAGGGAACACTGAAGCTTTCTTT
CASRVTGNTEAFF
>TRBJ2-7|-|TRBV6-2/TRBV6-3|once
TGTGCCAGCAGTTACTCGGTACTAGGGCTATTGACCTACGAGCAGTACTTC
CASSYSVLGLLTYEQYF
>TRBJ1-2|TRBD1|TRBV19|-
TGTGCCAGGATAGTCCCCGTCTTTATGGGCAGGGGGACTAACTATGGCTACACCTTC
CARIVPVFMGRGTNYGYTF
>TRBJ2-4|TRBD1|TRBV14|once
TGTGCCAGCAGCCCCCCCTTTGACAGGGGGCCAAAAAACATTCAGTACTTC
CASSPPFDRGPKNIQYF
>TRBJ2-7|-|TRBV10-3|-
TGTGCCATCAGTGGCGACGACTACGAGCAGTACTTC
CAISGDDYEQYF
>TRBJ2-5|-|TRBV6-5|-
TGTGCCAGCAGTTACTCGACCGGACGGGGGGAGACCCAGTACTTC
CASSYSTGRGETQYF
>TRBJ2-5|TRBD2|TRBV5-1|-
TGCGCCAGCAGCTACCCGGGACTAGCGGGAGGGCCGTTTAAAGATACGCAAGAGACCCAGTACTTC
CASSYPGLAGGPFKDTQETQYF
>TRBJ1-2|-|TRBV7-9|-
TGTGCCAGCAGCTTAGGTGCAGGGACTAACTATGGCTACACCTTC
CASSLGAGTNYGYTF
>TRBJ1-2|-|TRBV6-5|few
TGTGCCAGCTCGGGAGGTAGCTATGGCTACACCTTC
CASSGGSYGYTF
>TRBJ2-7|-|TRBV18|-
TGTGCCAGCTCGCCGGACGCATTGATCGGTGAGCAGTACTTC
CASSPDALIGEQYF
>TRBJ1-4|-|TRBV30|-
TGTGCCTGGACTGGAAATGGGCAGATAATGGAAAAACTGTTTTTT
CAWTGNGQIMEKLFF
>TRBJ1-1|TRBD1|TRBV7-3|-
TGTGCCAGCAGCTTCCAGGGGGGAGGCACTGAAGCTTTCTTT
CASSFQGGGTEAFF
>TRBJ1-2|-|TRBV28|-
TGTGCCAGCAGTCCGGGGGAGGACTATGGCTACACCTTC
CASSPGEDYGYTF
>TRBJ2-3|TRBD2|TRBV2|few
TGTGCCAGCTCCTTAGGGAGGGGACGCGGCACAGATACGCAGTATTTT
CASSLGRGRGTDTQYF
>TRBJ2-7|TRBD1|TRBV7-8|once
TGTGCCAGCAGCCTTGGGACAGGGTACGCCTACGAGCAGTACTTC
CASSLGTGYAYEQYF
>TRBJ1-1|-|TRBV7-8|-
TGTGCCAGCAGCTTAGCGGGGGGGTTGGGCACTGAAGCTTTCTTT
CASSLAGGLGTEAFF
>TRBJ2-3|-|TRBV4-3|once
TGCGCCAGCAGCCAAGTAAGCACAGATACGCAGTATTTT
CASSQVSTDTQYF
>TRBJ2-2|-|TRBV11-2|-
TGTGCCAGCAGCTCTTTGGACACCGGGGAGCTGTTTTTT
CASSSLDTGELFF
>TRBJ2-2|TRBD2|TRBV15|few
TGTGCCACCAGCCCCCGGGACTACAGGAGGGTGACCGGGGAGCTGTTTTTT
CATSPRDYRRVTGELFF
>TRBJ1-5|-|TRBV28|-
TGTGCCAGCAGTTTGGGGGTAGATCAGCCCCAGCATTTT
CASSLGVDQPQHF
>TRBJ2-2|-|TRBV21-1|-
TGTGCCAGCAGCAAATCGCGGGCCAACACCGGGGAGCTGTTTTTT
CASSKSRANTGELFF
>TRBJ1-2|TRBD1|TRBV7-2|-
TGTGCCAGCAGCCGACAGGGATCCGGCTACACCTTC
CASSRQGSGYTF
>TRBJ2-2|-|TRBV5-1|-
TGCGCCAGCAGCTTGCTAATCGGGTCGGGCACCGGGGAGCTGTTTTTT
CASSLLIGSGTGELFF